The sequence of this T cell receptor (beta chain) was determined in a study of cytomegalovirus exposure and HLA in healthy donors. As regards this clone: Its antigen remains unidentified.

With 60 Vbeta and 13 Jbeta primers, the PCR was carried out. TCRdb keeps only in-frame clones here, not all; method: immunoSEQ multiplex PCR. This sample has some 160,000 clones, with about 64% found just once. Study-wide points: Most TCR sequences proved rare, with some public TCRs found in many donors. The authors enumerated 150 to 200 TCR beta chains as linked to cytomegalovirus.

Between the trimmed V and J ends, which lost 6 bases and 0 bases, there was a span of 22 bases. Germline loops: CDR1 ENHRY, CDR2 SYGVKD. This CDR3 spans 18 amino acids. V is TRBV10-3 and J is TRBJ2-3, with D perhaps matching TRBD1 (6 bases). This clonotype was obtained from a man in his sixties in good health and CMV-seronegative. The sequenced sample was PBMCs. The CDR3 DNA follows: TGTGCCATCAGCTCCGGGACAATACAAGTTACTAGCACAGATACGCAGTATTTT. It specifies CAISSGTIQVTSTDTQYF.